The 4 T cell receptor beta chains reported below all come from one sample, sequenced in a study of T cells in Graves' hyperthyroidism and ophthalmopathy. Template material for amplifying TCR beta CDR3 regions consisted of RNA transcripts. A first-round RT-PCR of the TCR CDR3 used the HTBI primer set. Each CDR3 protein gets one entry after TCRdb re-called the multiplex PCR reads with MiXCR. This sample has fewer than 350,000 distinct CDR3 sequences, with 15% to 20% found just once. Sequencing input: blood. These receptors originate from a man in his fifties or sixties with Graves' ophthalmopathy.

The chain joins TRBV2 to TRBJ2-1, with D uncertain. The CDR3 covers 14 residues. The germline gives CDR1 SNHLY, CDR2 FYNNEI. Trimming pared 2 bases from V and 5 bases from J, leaving 10 bases between. CDR3 coding DNA: TGTGCCAGCAGTGAATTAGCAGCCAACAATGAGCAGTTCTTC. Its translation: CASSELAANNEQFF.

At least ten counts were recorded for this clonotype. The chain couples TRBV3-1 to TRBJ1-1; perhaps TRBD1 as D (5 bases). Germline values: CDR1 LGHDT, CDR2 YNNKEL (reference sequence). V was clipped by 1 base and J by 3 bases, with 9 bases between them. The CDR3 sequence is 14 residues long. CDR3 loop: CASSQAGTHTEAFF. The DNA for the CDR3 is TGTGCCAGCAGCCAAGCCGGGACTCACACTGAAGCTTTCTTT.

This clonotype has a handful of counts. This sequence joins TRBV7-9 and TRBJ1-2, with D possibly TRBD1 on 5 matching bases. The CDR3 covers 14 residues. The germline V and J ends were trimmed by 5 bases and 8 bases, with 18 bases remaining between them. Germline V gene data show CDR1 as SEHNR and CDR2 as FQNEAQ (reference sequence). As DNA, the CDR3 is TGTGCCAGCAGCCCCCACGAATTGGGGGAAGGCTACACCTTC. This sequence encodes CASSPHELGEGYTF.

The table lists this clonotype with a few counts. The chain couples TRBV5-5 to TRBJ1-5, with no clear D. The V and J ends lost 0 bases and 7 bases respectively, with 14 bases between them. The CDR3 is 15 residues long. CDR1 is SGHKS and CDR2 is YYEKEE in the germline V gene (reference sequence). The CDR3 loop reads CASSLDGRGGQPQHF. The DNA of the CDR3 is TGTGCCAGCAGCTTGGATGGACGGGGAGGGCAGCCCCAGCATTTT.